Following are 24 T cell receptor beta chains from one sample sequenced in a study of blood T cell repertoires in COVID-19. The method was immunoSEQ multiplex PCR; TCRdb's version includes in-frame clones alone and lacks a portion of them. The sample shows over 55,000 clones, 85% to 90% of them seen only once. Sequencing was performed on peripheral blood. The receptor set was obtained from a human donor with active COVID-19. The donor label of this sample is uncertain.

The sample holds a few counts of this clone. The rearrangement links TRBV7-3 to TRBJ2-2; tentative D call: TRBD2 (5 bases). CDR1 and CDR2 from the germline V gene are SGHTA and FQGTGA. With 0 bases removed from V and 3 bases from J, the gap between germline ends came to 5 bases. The CDR3 spans 14 residues. The CDR3: CASSLTADTGELFF. CDR3 coding DNA: TGTGCCAGCAGCTTAACAGCGGACACCGGGGAGCTGTTTTTT.

The chain carries TRBV4-3 and TRBJ1-5, with D hard to call. This CDR3 has 14 amino acids. V lost 1 base and J 9 bases, leaving 13 bases between the germline ends. In germline, CDR1 is LGHNA, CDR2 YSLEER. The CDR3 sequence is CASSQVAGNRPQHF. CDR3 nucleotides: TGCGCCAGCAGCCAAGTGGCGGGAAACCGGCCCCAGCATTTT.

This clone was observed once. CDR3 loop: CASSYTAGPDTQYF. As DNA, the CDR3 is TGTGCCAGCAGCTATACAGCCGGCCCAGATACGCAGTATTTT. The V gene is TRBV7-2, the J gene TRBJ2-3, with D hard to call. This CDR3 is built from 14 residues. The V and J ends lost 4 bases and 4 bases respectively, with 12 bases between them. CDR1 is SGHTA and CDR2 is FQGNSA in the germline V gene.

Turning to this clone: The junction departs from germline at one end; a sequencing error may be responsible. The chain uses TRBV4-2 and TRBJ1-1; 9 bases align to TRBD1. The CDR3 extends over 16 amino acids. Germline CDR1 LGHNA, CDR2 YNFKEQ. The CDR3 sequence is CASSQWGQGGWTEVFF. Written as DNA, the CDR3 is TGTGCCAGCAGCCAATGGGGACAGGGAGGATGGACTGAAGTTTTCTTT.

The chain is built from TRBV5-1 and TRBJ2-7; D might be TRBD1 (5 bases). The length of the CDR3 is 13 residues. V lost 0 bases and J lost 5, with 9 bases in between. In germline, CDR1 is SGHRS, CDR2 YFSETQ. As DNA, the CDR3 is TGCGCCAGCAGCTTGGGGGGCAGCGACGAGCAGTACTTC. Translation: CASSLGGSDEQYF. The complete variable domain, with remaining parts taken from reference TRBV5-1 and TRBJ2-7, reads KAGVTQTPRYLIKTRGQQVTLSCSPISGHRSVSWYQQTPGQGLQFLFEYFSETQRNKGNFPGRFSGRQFSNSRSEMNVSTLELGDSALYLCASSLGGSDEQYFGPGTRLTVT.

This clone was counted a few times. A read error may account for a junction end that differs from germline. The gene calls are TRBV5-4 and TRBJ2-3; 9 positions match TRBD1. Germline V gene lookup returns CDR1 SGHNT and CDR2 YYREEE (reference sequence). This CDR3 spans 14 amino acids. The CDR3 loop reads CASSPTGGPRPEDF. CDR3 coding DNA: TGTGCCAGCAGCCCCACAGGGGGCCCTAGGCCGGAGGATTTT.

The V gene is TRBV2, the J gene TRBJ1-1; 9 bases agree with TRBD1. CDR1 is SNHLY, CDR2 FYNNEI, per germline. The CDR3 runs to 16 residues. The V segment lost 6 bases and the J segment 1 base; nucleotides outside the gene matches: 9. DNA for the CDR3: TGTGCCAGCAGCGAACAGGGGGCCGCGGGGAACACTGAAGCTTTCTTT. This gives the protein CASSEQGAAGNTEAFF.

J is TRBJ1-1 and V is TRBV19, with D maybe TRBD1 (5 bases). V gave up 4 bases and J gave up 2 bases, with 11 bases separating them. The CDR3 consists of 14 residues. Germline assignment: CDR1 LNHDA and CDR2 SQIVND (reference sequence). The CDR3 DNA reads as TGTGCCAGTAGTACGAGACAGACCAACACTGAAGCTTTCTTT. It specifies CASSTRQTNTEAFF. The full variable domain, its missing parts supplied by reference TRBV19 and TRBJ1-1, is DGGITQSPKYLFRKEGQNVTLSCEQNLNHDAMYWYRQDPGQGLRLIYYSQIVNDFQKGDIAEGYSVSREKKESFPLTVTSAQKNPTAFYLCASSTRQTNTEAFFGQGTRLTVV.

The chain carries TRBV10-3 and TRBJ2-1, with 11 positions matching TRBD2. Germline trimming cut 4 bases from V and 6 bases from J; bases unmatched to any gene: 8. The length of the CDR3 is 16 residues. Germline V gene lookup returns CDR1 ENHRY and CDR2 SYGVKD. The CDR3 here is CAISGGTGLAGNEQFF. The CDR3 coding sequence is TGTGCCATCAGTGGAGGGACAGGACTAGCGGGCAATGAGCAGTTCTTC.

The chain links TRBV7-2 to TRBJ2-1; 7 nucleotides match TRBD2. The CDR3 covers 15 residues. Per germline, CDR1 SGHTA and CDR2 FQGNSA. After removal of 4 bases from V and 6 bases from J, the junction contained 9 bases not matched to a gene. CDR3 sequence reads: CASSSPGLHPNEQFF. The CDR3 DNA follows: TGTGCCAGCAGCTCCCCGGGACTACACCCCAATGAGCAGTTCTTC.

This sequence joins TRBV5-1 and TRBJ2-2; 7 nucleotides agree with TRBD1. The trim removed 1 base at V and 7 bases at J, leaving 4 bases unmatched. CDR1 is SGHRS, CDR2 YFSETQ, per germline. The CDR3 totals 14 residues. The CDR3, as DNA: TGCGCCAGCAGCTTGTTGCAGGGGGACGGGGAGCTGTTTTTT. Protein product: CASSLLQGDGELFF.

The gene calls are TRBV12-3 or TRBV12-4 and TRBJ1-1, with 8 bases identical to TRBD1. The CDR3 is made up of 13 amino acids. With 3 bases clipped from V and 4 bases from J, the junction kept 1 base outside the gene matches. The CDR3 here is CASSFGQGTEAFF. DNA of the CDR3: TGTGCCAGCAGTTTCGGACAGGGCACTGAAGCTTTCTTT.

CDR3 in DNA: TGTGCCAGCAGTTCTACCATAGGGACAGGGGTCAATGAGCAGTTCTTC. This codes for CASSSTIGTGVNEQFF. This chain connects TRBV6-2 or TRBV6-3 to TRBJ2-1; 10 bases are shared with TRBD1. The CDR3 sequence is 16 residues long. Trimming removed 4 bases from V and 6 bases from J; junction bases left unmatched: 9. Germline values: CDR1 MNHEY, CDR2 SVGEGT.

V and J are TRBV4-1 and TRBJ1-1, with D unresolved. The CDR3 length is 14 residues. Germline loops: CDR1 MGHRA, CDR2 YSYEKL. Trimming removed 2 bases at V and 3 bases at J, with 10 bases between. The CDR3 protein is CASSQLGLDTEAFF. CDR3 nucleotides: TGCGCCAGCAGCCAACTCGGTTTGGACACTGAAGCTTTCTTT.

As DNA, the CDR3 is TGTGCCATCAGTGAGCGGGGTAGCTACACCTTC. It encodes CAISERGSYTF. This chain uses TRBV10-3 with TRBJ1-2; D is unresolved. The V gene's germline CDR1 is ENHRY and CDR2 SYGVKD. The CDR3 sequence is 11 residues long. Trimming removed 2 bases from V and 9 bases from J, with 7 bases in between.

This chain joins TRBV19 and TRBJ1-6; D uncertain. CDR1 is LNHDA, CDR2 SQIVND, per germline (reference sequence). Deletions cut 10 bases from V and 3 bases from J, with 7 bases between. This CDR3 spans 12 amino acids. The CDR3 bases are TGTGCCACTCGGGACTATAATTCACCCCTCCACTTT. Translating it yields CATRDYNSPLHF.

The chain uses TRBV2 and TRBJ1-5; TRBD1 agrees at 7 bases. The CDR3 is made up of 13 amino acids. Germline-derived CDR1 and CDR2 are SNHLY and FYNNEI. V trimming: 7 bases; J trimming: 4 bases; junction bases outside the gene matches: 4. The CDR3 loop is CASKRDSNQPQHF. Written as DNA, the CDR3 is TGTGCCAGCAAAAGGGACAGTAATCAGCCCCAGCATTTT.

This clone was seen a single time. The chain recombines TRBV11-3 with TRBJ2-7, with 8 bases aligning to TRBD2. Germline V CDR1 and CDR2: SGHNT, YENEEA. The CDR3 is 17 amino acids. V shed 1 base, J shed 1 base, and the junction held 9 bases outside the gene matches. The CDR3 protein is CASSLGAAGDPSYEQYF. The CDR3, as DNA: TGTGCCAGCAGCTTAGGGGCAGCGGGGGACCCTTCCTACGAGCAGTACTTC.

This clone was counted between two and nine times. V is TRBV2 and J is TRBJ2-7; D might be TRBD1 (5 bases). Germline V lookup: CDR1 SNHLY, CDR2 FYNNEI. Trimming took off 3 bases at V and 5 bases at J, with 14 bases between the two ends. This CDR3 has 14 residues. DNA of the CDR3: TGTGCCAGCAGTGATTCCGCAGGGCCGGACGAGCAGTACTTC. Translating it yields CASSDSAGPDEQYF.

This chain connects TRBV18 to TRBJ2-5, with 7 bases lining up with TRBD1. The CDR3 extends over 15 amino acids. Trimming took 0 bases from V and 5 from J; bases not matched to a gene: 6. Germline values: CDR1 KGHSH, CDR2 LQKENI. The chain's CDR3 is CASSPPSSQGETQYF. CDR3 bases: TGTGCCAGCTCACCACCCTCATCACAGGGGGAGACCCAGTACTTC.

This chain connects TRBV5-6 to TRBJ2-1; 8 bases align to TRBD2. The J segment lost 4 bases and the V segment lost 0 bases, leaving 3 bases of the junction unmatched. The CDR3 runs 15 residues. The germline CDR1 and CDR2 sequences are SGHDT and YYEEEE. The CDR3 DNA is TGTGCCAGCAGCTTGGTACTAGCGGTATACAATGAGCAGTTCTTC. Residues: CASSLVLAVYNEQFF. Variable domain in full (rest from reference TRBV5-6 and TRBJ2-1): DAGVTQSPTHLIKTRGQQVTLRCSPKSGHDTVSWYQQALGQGPQFIFQYYEEEERQRGNFPDRFSGHQFPNYSSELNVNALLLGDSALYLCASSLVLAVYNEQFFGPGTRLTVL.

The chain links TRBV19 to TRBJ2-1; 13 nucleotides line up with TRBD2. The V and J ends lost 5 bases and 0 bases, in that order; junction bases with no gene match: 10. This CDR3 comprises 19 residues. CDR1 LNHDA and CDR2 SQIVND come from the germline V gene (reference sequence). CDR3: CASSSRLAGGPSSYNEQFF. For the CDR3, the DNA is TGTGCCAGTAGTTCTCGACTAGCGGGAGGCCCGAGCTCCTACAATGAGCAGTTCTTC.

The chain combines TRBV2 with TRBJ1-1; D unresolved. The V end was cut by 9 bases, the J end by 4 bases, with 15 bases between. CDR3 size: 13 residues. From germline, CDR1 is SNHLY and CDR2 FYNNEI. CDR3 bases: TGTGCCAGTCTCCGGATCGCGGGCACTGAAGCTTTCTTT. As protein: CASLRIAGTEAFF. Filled out from reference TRBV2 and TRBJ1-1, the complete variable domain reads EPEVTQTPSHQVTQMGQEVILRCVPISNHLYFYWYRQILGQKVEFLVSFYNNEISEKSEIFDDQFSVERPDGSNFTLKIRSTKLEDSAMYFCASLRIAGTEAFFGQGTRLTVV.

This clone has more than one count but fewer than ten. The chain uses TRBV2 and TRBJ1-5, with 7 bases aligning to TRBD1. Germline lookup yields CDR1 SNHLY and CDR2 FYNNEI. The CDR3 has 16 amino acids. With 6 bases clipped from V and 0 bases from J, the junction kept 8 bases outside the gene matches. The CDR3 bases are TGTGCCAGCAGGACCGGGACAGCATATAGCAATCAGCCCCAGCATTTT. Its translation: CASRTGTAYSNQPQHF.